The next 28 T cell receptor beta chains were all read from a single sample in a study of blood T cells in healthy people across ages. Alongside a J-beta primer mix, a sample-barcoded 5' primer served in a second PCR lasting about 7 to 12 cycles. Each CDR3 protein is one row after TCRdb ran MiXCR on the 5' RACE reads. This sample carries around 970,000 distinct CDR3 sequences, roughly 50% of them seen once, and the ten largest clones take around a fifth. Material for sequencing was blood. Receptors originate from a woman in her sixties or seventies in good health.

This clonotype was recorded once. This chain links TRBV2 with TRBJ2-7; 10 bases align to TRBD2. This CDR3 region has 13 residues. With V trimmed by 9 bases and J by 1 base, 3 bases remained unmatched. Germline-derived CDR1 and CDR2 are SNHLY and FYNNEI. The CDR3 protein is CARQREGSYEQYF. As DNA, the CDR3 is TGTGCCAGGCAGCGGGAGGGGTCCTACGAGCAGTACTTC.

This clonotype has only a few counts. The chain is built from TRBV28 and TRBJ2-3, with no clear D. Trimming took off 1 base at V and 5 bases at J, with 10 bases between the two ends. This CDR3 spans 14 amino acids. Germline V gives CDR1 MDHEN, CDR2 SYDVKM. Here the CDR3 reads CASSLSPGRDTQYF. The CDR3 DNA reads TGTGCCAGCAGTTTATCTCCGGGCAGAGATACGCAGTATTTT.

The chain is built from TRBV6-5 and TRBJ2-7; the D is unclear. Trimming pared 0 bases from V and 4 bases from J, leaving 13 bases between. The CDR3 contains 15 residues. The germline gives CDR1 MNHEY, CDR2 SVGAGI. The CDR3 region has the DNA TGTGCCAGCAGTTACTCGCAACCGTCCGGTTACGAGCAGTACTTC. Protein: CASSYSQPSGYEQYF.

In its sample, this clonotype was seen many times. The chain employs TRBV29-1 and TRBJ2-3; D gene unclear. V lost 8 bases to trimming and J lost 0 bases, with 9 bases between them. The CDR3 runs to 12 residues. Germline V lookup: CDR1 SQVTM, CDR2 ANQGSEA. CDR3 protein: CSLTASTDTQYF. The DNA of the CDR3 is TGCAGCTTGACGGCTAGCACAGATACGCAGTATTTT.

The chain combines TRBV3-1 with TRBJ1-1, with D perhaps matching TRBD1 (5 bases). V lost 0 bases to trimming and J lost 8 bases, with 7 bases between them. CDR1 and CDR2 from the germline V gene are LGHDT and YNNKEL (reference sequence). The length of the CDR3 is 12 residues. The CDR3 region is CASSQEGREAFF. The CDR3 DNA reads as TGTGCCAGCAGCCAAGAGGGGCGGGAAGCTTTCTTT. The full variable domain, in which reference TRBV3-1 and TRBJ1-1 provide the parts outside the CDR3, is DTAVSQTPKYLVTQMGNDKSIKCEQNLGHDTMYWYKQDSKKFLKIMFSYNNKELIINETVPNRFSPKSPDKAHLNLHINSLELGDSAVYFCASSQEGREAFFGQGTRLTVV.

This chain connects TRBV20-1 to TRBJ2-7; D might be TRBD2 (5 bases). Trimming removed 6 bases at V and 6 bases at J, with 18 bases between. The germline V gene has CDR1 DFQATT and CDR2 SNEGSKA (reference sequence). CDR3 length equals 13 residues. The CDR3 DNA sequence: TGCAGTGCAGGGATAGCGACGAGTGGCGAGCAGTACTTC. It codes for CSAGIATSGEQYF.

This clonotype has only a few counts. V usage is TRBV20-1 and J usage is TRBJ2-1; no definite D call. The CDR3 runs to 16 residues. The germline V and J ends were trimmed by 0 bases and 0 bases, with 12 bases remaining between them. Germline-derived CDR1 and CDR2 are DFQATT and SNEGSKA (reference sequence). In DNA form, the CDR3 reads TGCAGTGCTAGAGATCCGGCTGAACACTCCTACAATGAGCAGTTCTTC. Its protein is CSARDPAEHSYNEQFF.

V and J are TRBV7-2 and TRBJ1-6; a weak D match, TRBD1 (6 bases). The V end lost 5 bases, the J end lost 10 bases, and 15 bases lay between the germline ends. This CDR3 is built from 14 residues. Germline lookup yields CDR1 SGHTA and CDR2 FQGNSA. CDR3 sequence reads: CASSVNRAGSPLHF. The CDR3 DNA is TGTGCCAGCAGCGTAAACAGGGCAGGATCACCCCTCCACTTT.

This clonotype showed up just a few times. The V gene is TRBV20-1, the J gene TRBJ2-3; a possible D gene is TRBD1 (5 bases). CDR3 size: 13 residues. Germline V gene data show CDR1 as DFQATT and CDR2 as SNEGSKA (reference sequence). The germline V and J ends were trimmed by 0 bases and 2 bases, with 6 bases remaining between them. DNA for the CDR3: TGCAGTGCTAGAGAGGGGCACACAGATACGCAGTATTTT. Translated: CSAREGHTDTQYF.

In its sample, this clonotype was seen a few times. The genes are TRBV3-1 and TRBJ2-2; D is perhaps TRBD1 (5 bases). Trimming took off 1 base at V and 1 base at J, with 7 bases between the two ends. Germline V gene lookup returns CDR1 LGHDT and CDR2 YNNKEL (reference sequence). This CDR3 has 15 amino acids. CDR3 DNA: TGTGCCAGCAGCCAAGGGACACTGAACACCGGGGAGCTGTTTTTT. Translating gives CASSQGTLNTGELFF.

The chain employs TRBV27 and TRBJ2-3, with D perhaps TRBD2 (6 bases). Per germline, CDR1 MNHEY and CDR2 SMNVEV (reference sequence). Trimming removed 8 bases from V and 4 bases from J, with 19 bases in between. CDR3 length equals 15 residues. This CDR3 reads CASGMAGPKADTQYF. The CDR3 DNA follows: TGTGCCAGCGGCATGGCGGGACCAAAGGCAGATACGCAGTATTTT.

This clonotype was detected only a few times. The rearrangement uses TRBV7-8 and TRBJ2-3; TRBD2 aligns across 14 bases. V dropped 8 bases and J dropped 11; count of bases not matched to a gene: 27. Germline CDR1 reads SGHVS; CDR2 reads FQNEAQ. CDR3 size: 20 residues. CDR3 in amino acids: CASRPAWTSGRPTYLGGQYF. The CDR3 DNA reads as TGTGCCAGCCGCCCGGCTTGGACTAGCGGGAGGCCTACCTACCTGGGGGGGCAGTATTTT.

Notes on this clonotype: The junction does not match germline at one end; this may be a read error. The chain recombines TRBV15 with TRBJ2-6; D remains unclear. Germline V CDR1 and CDR2: LNHNV, YYDKDF (reference sequence). CDR3 length equals 14 residues. CDR3 amino acids: CAISKPAGANVLTF. DNA for the CDR3: TGTGCCATCAGCAAGCCTGCTGGGGCCAACGTCCTGACTTTC.

The rearrangement links TRBV29-1 to TRBJ2-1; 9 bases match TRBD2. The J segment lost 10 bases and the V segment lost 4 bases, leaving 8 bases of the junction unmatched. The CDR3 sequence is 13 residues long. Germline CDR1 and CDR2: SQVTM and ANQGSEA. The CDR3 DNA is TGCAGCGTTGGTGGGCGGGAGGGCCGCGAGCAGTTCTTC. Translated, it gives CSVGGREGREQFF.

This clonotype showed up just a few times. The rearrangement uses TRBV27 and TRBJ2-5; 7 bases agree with TRBD1. CDR3 length: 15 residues. V gave up 5 bases and J gave up 5 bases; unmatched junction bases: 11. Germline V gene data show CDR1 as MNHEY and CDR2 as SMNVEV (reference sequence). The CDR3 DNA follows: TGTGCCAGCAGTCAGGGGACAGTTAGAAGGGAGACCCAGTACTTC. This encodes CASSQGTVRRETQYF.

The V and J genes are TRBV27 and TRBJ2-4; a weak D match, TRBD2 (5 bases). This CDR3 has 14 residues. V was trimmed by 5 bases and J by 5 bases, leaving 13 bases between them. In germline, CDR1 is MNHEY, CDR2 SMNVEV (reference sequence). CDR3 DNA sequence: TGTGCCAGCAGTGCCGCGGTTAGCGAAAACATTCAGTACTTC. Protein sequence: CASSAAVSENIQYF.

The chain recombines TRBV7-9 with TRBJ1-2, with unresolved D. CDR3 length: 14 amino acids. CDR1 SEHNR and CDR2 FQNEAQ come from the germline V gene (reference sequence). Trimming pared 2 bases from V and 4 bases from J, leaving 11 bases between. CDR3: CASSLQLGPYGYTF. The CDR3 DNA is TGTGCCAGCAGCTTACAACTGGGCCCCTATGGCTACACCTTC.

This chain joins TRBV7-9 and TRBJ2-1; D gene uncertain. The CDR3 extends over 12 amino acids. Looked up from germline, CDR1 is SEHNR and CDR2 is FQNEAQ (reference sequence). Deletions cut 5 bases from V and 4 bases from J, with 6 bases between. CDR3: CASSREYNEQFF. CDR3 sequence (DNA): TGTGCCAGCAGCAGGGAATACAATGAGCAGTTCTTC.

The sample holds a few counts of this clonotype. This chain joins TRBV4-2 and TRBJ2-7, with D maybe TRBD2 (7 bases). CDR1 and CDR2 (germline): LGHNA, YNFKEQ. The V gene lost 1 base and the J gene lost 1 base, with 14 bases spanning the gap. The CDR3 is made up of 16 amino acids. CDR3 in amino acids: CASSQGRGLSSYEQYF. The DNA for the CDR3 is TGTGCCAGCAGCCAAGGGCGGGGGCTTTCATCCTACGAGCAGTACTTC.

In this sample, this clonotype turned up a few times. The gene calls are TRBV20-1 and TRBJ2-7; D might be TRBD1 or TRBD2, each matching 5 bases. Germline CDR1 is DFQATT and CDR2 is SNEGSKA (reference sequence). Trimming took 3 bases from V and 5 from J, leaving 20 bases between them. The CDR3 length is 15 residues. For the CDR3, the DNA is TGCAGTGCTAGTTGGGGGACGGAAACCACCCACGAGCAGTACTTC. Encoded protein: CSASWGTETTHEQYF.

The chain joins TRBV7-2 to TRBJ2-7, with 7 bases lining up with TRBD1. Looked up from germline, CDR1 is SGHTA and CDR2 is FQGNSA. The CDR3 sequence is 17 residues long. V lost 4 bases to trimming and J lost 3 bases; unmatched junction nucleotides: 15. The CDR3 nucleotides read TGTGCCAGCAGCTCCCGAGGACAGGCCCGGACTCTCTACGAGCAGTACTTC. Its translation: CASSSRGQARTLYEQYF.

CDR3 DNA: TGTGCCAGTAGTATAGGGGCGGCAAATCAGCCCCAGCATTTT. Amino acid sequence: CASSIGAANQPQHF. V and J are TRBV19 and TRBJ1-5; D ambiguous. CDR1 and CDR2 (germline): LNHDA, SQIVND (reference sequence). The CDR3 runs to 14 residues. The V gene lost 1 base and the J gene lost 4 bases, with 8 bases spanning the gap.

A few counts support this clonotype. The chain links TRBV27 to TRBJ2-1; D is ambiguous. V gave up 4 bases and J gave up 7 bases, with 11 bases separating them. Germline assignment: CDR1 MNHEY and CDR2 SMNVEV (reference sequence). CDR3 size: 13 residues. The CDR3 protein is CASSSVGGNEQFF. The CDR3 DNA reads TGTGCCAGCAGTTCCGTTGGCGGAAATGAGCAGTTCTTC.

The chain employs TRBV18 and TRBJ2-4; TRBD1 agrees at 7 bases. CDR1 is KGHSH, CDR2 LQKENI, per germline. The CDR3 has 14 amino acids. V lost 6 bases to trimming and J lost 4 bases; unmatched junction nucleotides: 6. The CDR3 DNA reads as TGTGCCAGCTCGGACGACAGGGCAAAAAACATTCAGTACTTC. Protein product: CASSDDRAKNIQYF. The variable domain in full, with the rest retrieved from reference TRBV18 and TRBJ2-4, is NAGVMQNPRHLVRRRGQEARLRCSPMKGHSHVYWYRQLPEEGLKFMVYLQKENIIDESGMPKERFSAEFPKEGPSILRIQQVVRGDSAAYFCASSDDRAKNIQYFGAGTRLSVL.

The chain joins TRBV7-3 to TRBJ2-3; a possible D gene is TRBD2 (6 bases). With 4 bases removed from V and 1 base from J, the gap between germline ends came to 9 bases. Germline V gives CDR1 SGHTA, CDR2 FQGTGA. This CDR3 has 14 residues. The CDR3 loop reads CASSSSVGTDTQYF. Here the CDR3 DNA reads TGTGCCAGCAGCTCTAGCGTTGGCACAGATACGCAGTATTTT.

The gene calls are TRBV4-1 and TRBJ2-3, with TRBD2 identical over 9 bases. Germline V gene data show CDR1 as MGHRA and CDR2 as YSYEKL. The CDR3 spans 17 residues. The V segment lost 1 base and the J segment 4 bases; nucleotides outside the gene matches: 9. Written as DNA, the CDR3 is TGCGCCAGCAGCCAAGGGACTAGCGCTTCACGGGCAGATACGCAGTATTTT. Its translation is CASSQGTSASRADTQYF.

This chain joins TRBV4-2 and TRBJ2-7; D is unresolved. Per the germline V gene, CDR1 is LGHNA and CDR2 is YNFKEQ. The V gene lost 0 bases and the J gene lost 3 bases, with 6 bases spanning the gap. The CDR3 is 13 residues long. Here the CDR3 reads CASSQDSDYEQYF. CDR3 in DNA: TGTGCCAGCAGCCAAGATTCAGACTACGAGCAGTACTTC.

This sequence joins TRBV29-1 and TRBJ2-1; 9 bases agree with TRBD2. The tail of the sequence fits TRBJ2-7 better, so the J call may be wrong. This CDR3 has 16 residues. Per the germline V gene, CDR1 is SQVTM and CDR2 is ANQGSEA. CDR3 in DNA: TGCAGCGTTCTCGGGACTAGCTTGACCCCCTACAATGAGCAGTACTTC. Protein product: CSVLGTSLTPYNEQYF.